This TCR beta chain was obtained from a study of cytomegalovirus exposure and HLA in healthy donors. Study-wide results and caveats: Confirmation in vitro established that a few CMV-associated chains were specific for CMV antigens. Later analysis associated a missense DCLRE1C variant with TCR beta V- and J-gene trimming.

Trimming removed 0 bases from V and 3 bases from J; junction bases left unmatched: 2. Germline CDR1 SGHRS, CDR2 YFSETQ. The CDR3 loop spans 15 amino acids. The PCR ran on 60 Vbeta and 13 Jbeta primers. Profiling relied on immunoSEQ multiplex PCR, and the TCRdb table lists in-frame clones only, not all of them. The sample table sets out about 140,000 clones. As concerns this clone: The target antigen is unknown.

Material: PBMCs. The chain combines TRBV5-1 with TRBJ2-7, with 11 bases aligning to TRBD2. The clonotype originates from a man aged 35 to 55 in good health and CMV-seronegative. CDR3 region: CASSLVLAGGYEQYF. In DNA, the CDR3 is TGCGCCAGCAGCTTGGTCCTAGCGGGGGGCTACGAGCAGTACTTC.